These 16 T cell receptor beta chains share one sample of origin, sequenced in a study of graft-versus-host responses after intestinal transplantation. What these receptors recognize is not known. The protocol was immunoSEQ multiplex PCR, while the TCRdb copy is restricted to in-frame clones and leaves out a portion. The sample includes 90,000 to 130,000 clones, approximately 92% of them seen just once. The sample consisted of unstimulated CD4+ T cells sorted from spleen or lymph node cells, taken before transplant. These receptors all stem from a human donor who was the organ donor for an intestinal transplant.

This chain joins TRBV19 and TRBJ1-3; D is ambiguous. With 7 bases removed from V and 1 base from J, the gap between germline ends came to 17 bases. The CDR3 has 16 amino acids. Looked up from germline, CDR1 is LNHDA and CDR2 is SQIVND (reference sequence). For the CDR3, the DNA is TGTGCCAGTACCCCTCCGGGTCTCCCGTCTGGAAACACCATATATTTT. Protein sequence: CASTPPGLPSGNTIYF.

The chain employs TRBV11-2 and TRBJ1-1, with 11 bases aligning to TRBD1. CDR1 SGHAT and CDR2 FQNNGV come from the germline V gene. After removal of 1 base from V and 6 bases from J, the junction contained 10 bases not matched to a gene. The CDR3 spans 17 residues. This CDR3 is CASSLASGDRGRAEAFF. In DNA, the CDR3 is TGTGCCAGCAGCTTAGCCAGCGGGGACAGGGGGAGGGCTGAAGCTTTCTTT.

The chain has TRBV9 and TRBJ2-7; D not resolved. The germline CDR1 and CDR2 sequences are SGDLS and YYNGEE. Trimming shortened V by 0 bases and J by 1 base, and 5 bases separated the two germline ends. This CDR3 spans 13 amino acids. The CDR3, as DNA: TGTGCCAGCAGCGTAGGGGTTTCCTACGAGCAGTACTTC. Encoded protein: CASSVGVSYEQYF.

The table lists this clone with a count of one. V usage is TRBV11-2 and J usage is TRBJ2-3; TRBD2 matches at 14 bases. The CDR3 has 18 amino acids. The V segment lost 7 bases and the J segment 3 bases; nucleotides outside the gene matches: 12. Germline V gene sequence: CDR1 SGHAT, CDR2 FQNNGV. The CDR3: CASTPPGLAGEKTDTQYF. CDR3 bases: TGTGCCAGCACGCCTCCGGGACTAGCGGGAGAAAAAACAGATACGCAGTATTTT. Combining the CDR3 with reference TRBV11-2 and TRBJ2-3 gives the whole variable domain EAGVAQSPRYKIIEKRQSVAFWCNPISGHATLYWYQQILGQGPKLLIQFQNNGVVDDSQLPKDRFSAERLKGVDSTLKIQPAKLEDSAVYLCASTPPGLAGEKTDTQYFGPGTRLTVL.

The J gene is TRBJ2-7, the V gene TRBV2, with TRBD1 matching over 8 bases. CDR1 and CDR2 from the germline V gene are SNHLY and FYNNEI. This CDR3 spans 12 amino acids. V shed 6 bases, J shed 2 bases, and the junction held 0 bases outside the gene matches. CDR3 region: CASRGQAYEQYF. The CDR3 region has the DNA TGTGCCAGCAGGGGACAGGCCTACGAGCAGTACTTC.

The J gene is TRBJ2-6, the V gene TRBV5-6; the D is unclear. The ends were cut back, 6 bases at V and 5 bases at J, with 24 bases in the middle. The CDR3 runs 18 residues. Looked up from germline, CDR1 is SGHDT and CDR2 is YYEEEE. The CDR3 spells CASTQHNKSQSRANVLTF. CDR3 nucleotide sequence: TGTGCCAGCACACAACACAATAAGTCACAAAGTCGGGCCAACGTCCTGACTTTC.

The chain employs TRBV9 and TRBJ2-1; D unclear. V shed 0 bases and J shed 9 bases, with 7 bases lying between them. CDR1 is SGDLS and CDR2 is YYNGEE in the germline V gene. The CDR3 contains 12 residues. In nucleotides, the CDR3 is TGTGCCAGCAGCGTAGCAGTGGGTGAGCAGTTCTTC. This encodes CASSVAVGEQFF. The full variable domain, rest sourced from reference TRBV9 and TRBJ2-1, is DSGVTQTPKHLITATGQRVTLRCSPRSGDLSVYWYQQSLDQGLQFLIQYYNGEERAKGNILERFSAQQFPDLHSELNLSSLELGDSALYFCASSVAVGEQFFGPGTRLTVL.

The chain recombines TRBV9 with TRBJ2-1; weak D call: TRBD2 (5 bases). CDR1 and CDR2 from the germline V gene are SGDLS and YYNGEE. The germline V and J ends were trimmed by 1 base and 4 bases, with 12 bases remaining between them. This CDR3 contains 15 residues. CDR3 amino acids: CASSVYGVQYNEQFF. In nucleotides, the CDR3 is TGTGCCAGCAGCGTATACGGGGTGCAATACAATGAGCAGTTCTTC.

The chain is built from TRBV5-6 and TRBJ2-1, with 9 positions matching TRBD2. CDR1 and CDR2 from the germline V gene are SGHDT and YYEEEE. V trimming: 3 bases; J trimming: 10 bases; junction bases outside the gene matches: 2. CDR3 length equals 12 residues. Here the CDR3 reads CASSSGLAEQFF. CDR3 DNA sequence: TGTGCCAGCAGCTCTGGACTAGCGGAGCAGTTCTTC.

The rearrangement links TRBV7-9 to TRBJ1-4; 7 nucleotides align to TRBD1. The J segment lost 7 bases and the V segment lost 5 bases, leaving 10 bases of the junction unmatched. Germline loops: CDR1 SEHNR, CDR2 FQNEAQ (reference sequence). The CDR3 sequence is 15 residues long. This CDR3 is CASSLRQGRSEKLFF. CDR3 sequence (DNA): TGTGCCAGCAGCCTGAGACAGGGTAGGAGTGAAAAACTGTTTTTT.

The chain joins TRBV5-6 to TRBJ1-1, with 8 bases aligning to TRBD1. With 2 bases clipped from V and 1 base from J, the junction kept 7 bases outside the gene matches. Germline V gives CDR1 SGHDT, CDR2 YYEEEE. The CDR3 spans 16 residues. CDR3 in amino acids: CASSFLTGGKNTEAFF. As DNA, the CDR3 is TGTGCCAGCAGCTTTCTCACAGGGGGAAAGAACACTGAAGCTTTCTTT.

The CDR3 sequence: CAWTLDRGRTEAFF. DNA of the CDR3: TGTGCCTGGACCTTGGACAGGGGGAGGACTGAAGCTTTCTTT. The rearrangement joins TRBV30 to TRBJ1-1, with 10 bases aligning to TRBD1. Trimming removed 4 bases from V and 5 bases from J; junction bases left unmatched: 7. The germline V gene encodes CDR1 GTSNPN and CDR2 SVGIG (reference sequence). The CDR3 runs to 14 residues.

The J gene is TRBJ1-4, the V gene TRBV19; D unresolved. Germline-derived CDR1 and CDR2 are LNHDA and SQIVND (reference sequence). Trimming pared 4 bases from V and 6 bases from J, leaving 15 bases between. The CDR3 has 15 amino acids. The CDR3: CASSNTGGKDEKLFF. The CDR3 DNA sequence: TGTGCCAGTAGTAACACCGGAGGGAAGGATGAAAAACTGTTTTTT. Supplemented by reference TRBV19 and TRBJ1-4, the full variable domain reads DGGITQSPKYLFRKEGQNVTLSCEQNLNHDAMYWYRQDPGQGLRLIYYSQIVNDFQKGDIAEGYSVSREKKESFPLTVTSAQKNPTAFYLCASSNTGGKDEKLFFGSGTQLSVL.

The chain has TRBV19 and TRBJ1-5; 9 bases line up with TRBD1. The CDR3 is 14 amino acids. CDR1 and CDR2 (germline): LNHDA, SQIVND (reference sequence). The ends lost 6 bases at V and 7 bases at J; junction bases unmatched: 7. Here the CDR3 reads CASRRTGEGQPQHF. The CDR3 region has the DNA TGTGCCAGTAGACGGACAGGGGAAGGGCAGCCCCAGCATTTT.

V and J are TRBV28 and TRBJ1-5; TRBD1 is a possible D gene (5 bases). The CDR3 sequence is 15 residues long. CDR1 and CDR2 (germline): MDHEN, SYDVKM. Trimming pared 5 bases from V and 0 bases from J, leaving 11 bases between. The CDR3 loop reads CASSVGVLSNQPQHF. CDR3 DNA sequence: TGTGCCAGCAGTGTGGGGGTCCTTAGCAATCAGCCCCAGCATTTT.

The V call is TRBV5-4, the J call TRBJ2-2; D gene uncertain. V was pared by 4 bases and J by 7 bases, with 11 bases between. The CDR3 is 13 amino acids. Germline lookup yields CDR1 SGHNT and CDR2 YYREEE (reference sequence). CDR3: CASSQRPNGELFF. The CDR3 DNA sequence: TGTGCCAGCAGCCAAAGACCAAACGGGGAGCTGTTTTTT.